The T cell receptor (beta chain) under discussion was sequenced for a study of T cells expressing NK-cell markers. Study observations and caveats: One observes that, in a few donors, these clonotypes were also the leading ones within the CD3+CD56-NKG2C+ fraction. Five to seven of the donors carried dominant NKG2C+ clonotypes that took up 1.0-7.0% of their CD8+ T cells.

This CDR3 is built from 15 residues. Germline V lookup: CDR1 SGHVS, CDR2 FQNEAQ. As for this clonotype: Its antigen remains unidentified.

TCR beta libraries carry UMIs added by 5'RACE template switching. After re-calling the 5' RACE reads, TCRdb lists one entry per CDR3 protein, DNA absent. The specimen's table records 550,000 or so distinct CDR3 sequences. The sequenced sample was blood T cells: a sorted CD56 or NKG2C T cell subset, CD4+ or CD8+ T cells, or bulk PBMC T cells (not recorded which). The J gene is TRBJ2-3, the V gene TRBV7-8; there is no DNA to check the TCRdb D call of TRBD1. This receptor was identified in a man younger than 30 in good health. CDR3 residues: CASSFPGGRVDTQYF. The variable domain in full, with the rest retrieved from reference TRBV7-8 and TRBJ2-3, is GAGVSQSPRYKVAKRGQDVALRCDPISGHVSLFWYQQALGQGPEFLTYFQNEAQLDKSGLPSDRFFAERPEGSVSTLKIQRTQQEDSAVYLCASSFPGGRVDTQYFGPGTRLTVL.